The present T cell receptor beta chain was sequenced within a study of blood T cell repertoires in COVID-19. Whole-study context: Some COVID-19 samples were acute and others convalescent; all came from the United States, Italy and Spain. T cells, B-cell-depleted T cells, or PBMCs provided the cDNA or gDNA that served as material.

V dropped 2 bases and J dropped 6; count of bases not matched to a gene: 4. This CDR3 has 13 amino acids. Germline CDR1 reads MNHEY; CDR2 reads SMNVEV (reference sequence). It was during active infection that Seattle patients were enrolled and then longitudinally followed. Authors' processing steps: Estimates of nucleated cell counts were drawn from the amplification of reference gene primers. Data came from immunoSEQ multiplex PCR; TCRdb stores just in-frame clones and leaves some out. V and J calls and clone size are given by that table; D and trimming were obtained from the DNA. The sample lists fewer than 250,000 clones; 80% to 85% were seen once.

The rearrangement uses TRBV27 and TRBJ2-7, with 7 bases that match TRBD1. The sequencing sample was made of peripheral blood. This TCR came from a woman older than 75 with COVID-19, enrolled during active disease. CDR3 sequence reads: CASSLRSGGEQYV. The CDR3 nucleotides are TGTGCCAGCAGTTTAAGGTCAGGGGGCGAGCAGTACGTC.